A selection of T cell receptor beta chains follows, all from one sample in a study of blood T cell repertoires in COVID-19. Repertoires were generated with immunoSEQ multiplex PCR, while TCRdb's copy carries only in-frame clones and drops some. The top ten hold around 8% of the sample, which has some 190,000 clones, roughly 82% seen once. The source material was peripheral blood. The receptor source for this set is a woman in her fifties or sixties with COVID-19, enrolled during active disease. The CDR3 runs from the conserved cysteine through the conserved F or W. A D gene is named only where the DNA matches it firmly. For some rows the clone size is stated as once, few or many, or as a class when expanded; others skip it.

v_call	d_call	clone_size	j_call	cdr3_aa	cdr3_nt
TRBV4-3	TRBD2	once	TRBJ2-7	CASSLSGDTDEQYF	TGCGCCAGCAGCCTTAGCGGGGACACAGACGAGCAGTACTTC
TRBV10-3	TRBD1	.	TRBJ1-2	CAISGDSYGYTF	TGTGCCATCAGTGGGGACAGCTATGGCTACACCTTC
TRBV3-1/TRBV3-2	TRBD2	once	TRBJ2-1	CASSQAGPGLATNEQFF	TGTGCCAGCAGCCAGGCTGGGCCGGGACTAGCTACGAATGAGCAGTTCTTC
TRBV11-2	TRBD2	.	TRBJ2-1	CASSYQRTSGRDEQFF	TGTGCCAGCAGCTACCAAAGGACTAGCGGGAGAGATGAGCAGTTCTTC
TRBV5-5	.	.	TRBJ2-1	CASSNAEFKSYNEQFF	TGTGCCAGCAGCAACGCTGAGTTTAAATCCTACAATGAGCAGTTCTTC
TRBV29-1	TRBD1	.	TRBJ1-2	CSARDRELYGYTF	TGCAGCGCCCGGGACAGGGAGCTCTATGGCTACACCTTC
TRBV14	.	.	TRBJ2-5	CASSQLGLREETQYF	TGTGCCAGCAGCCAACTCGGACTGAGGGAGGAGACCCAGTACTTC
TRBV10-3	.	.	TRBJ1-2	CAISESGGEMNYGYTF	TGTGCCATCAGTGAGTCCGGGGGTGAGATGAACTATGGCTACACCTTC
TRBV5-1	TRBD1	.	TRBJ1-2	CASSPRPGQLYGYTF	TGCGCCAGCAGCCCAAGGCCGGGACAGCTCTATGGCTACACCTTC
TRBV29-1	.	.	TRBJ2-7	CSVEDRGSGRYEQYF	TGCAGCGTTGAAGATCGGGGTAGCGGCCGATACGAGCAGTACTTC
TRBV19	.	few	TRBJ2-5	CASSREGHYQETQYF	TGTGCCAGTAGTAGAGAGGGACATTACCAAGAGACCCAGTACTTC
TRBV14	.	.	TRBJ2-7	CASSQVSGLSSYEQYF	TGTGCCAGCAGCCAAGTGAGCGGATTGAGCTCCTACGAGCAGTACTTC
TRBV20-1	.	.	TRBJ1-6	CSASSRNSPLHF	TGCAGTGCTAGTTCCCGTAATTCACCCCTCCACTTT
TRBV7-3	TRBD1	.	TRBJ2-5	CASSPDGTGVQETQYF	TGTGCCAGCAGCCCTGACGGGACAGGGGTCCAAGAGACCCAGTACTTC
TRBV25-1	TRBD1	.	TRBJ2-5	CASSDTGVYQETQYF	TGTGCCAGCAGTGACACAGGGGTGTACCAAGAGACCCAGTACTTC
TRBV11-2	TRBD1	.	TRBJ1-4	CASSLGLQGLGEKLFF	TGTGCCAGCAGCTTAGGCCTACAGGGGTTGGGCGAAAAACTGTTTTTT
TRBV6-6	.	.	TRBJ1-5	CASSSRRGEDQPQHF	TGTGCCAGCAGTTCCAGAAGGGGCGAGGATCAGCCCCAGCATTTT
TRBV20-1	TRBD1	.	TRBJ1-2	CSASRSGGVGGYTF	TGCAGTGCTAGTAGATCAGGGGGCGTGGGAGGCTACACCTTC
TRBV7-2	.	.	TRBJ1-2	CASSLVVGGNYGYTF	TGTGCCAGCAGCTTAGTAGTAGGGGGAAATTATGGCTACACCTTC
TRBV18	.	once	TRBJ2-5	CASSPEQETQYF	TGTGCCAGCTCACCCGAGCAAGAGACCCAGTACTTC
TRBV2	TRBD1	.	TRBJ2-7	CASSEPRDRGREQYF	TGTGCCAGCAGTGAACCTCGGGACAGGGGAAGGGAGCAGTACTTC
TRBV20-1	.	.	TRBJ1-4	CSASYRDEKLFF	TGCAGTGCTAGTTACAGGGATGAAAAACTGTTTTTT
TRBV27	TRBD2	.	TRBJ2-3	CASTPDRREDTQYF	TGTGCCAGCACCCCGGATCGGCGGGAGGATACGCAGTATTTT
TRBV7-3	.	.	TRBJ2-1	CASSSGFWDNEQFF	TGTGCCAGCAGCTCGGGTTTTTGGGACAATGAGCAGTTCTTC
TRBV19	.	.	TRBJ1-6	CASSLGGVGSPLHF	TGTGCCAGTAGTTTGGGAGGGGTCGGTTCACCCCTCCACTTT
TRBV4-1	TRBD1	.	TRBJ1-5	CASSQDSGQGHQPQHF	TGCGCCAGCAGCCAAGATTCAGGACAGGGCCACCAGCCCCAGCATTTT
TRBV6-5	.	.	TRBJ1-1	CASSYVGGEAFF	TGTGCCAGCAGTTACGTGGGGGGTGAAGCTTTCTTT
TRBV5-1	TRBD1	.	TRBJ1-6	CASRGTGGNSPLHF	TGCGCCAGCAGGGGGACAGGGGGTAATTCACCCCTCCACTTT
TRBV6-5	TRBD1	.	TRBJ1-2	CASRPPGRGPYGYTF	TGTGCCAGCAGGCCACCCGGCAGGGGGCCCTATGGCTACACCTTC
TRBV7-3	.	.	TRBJ1-6	CASSLFPGKDSPLHF	TGTGCCAGCAGCTTATTTCCAGGGAAAGATTCACCCCTCCACTTT
TRBV27	TRBD2	.	TRBJ2-1	CASRFMGGSGSEQFF	TGTGCCAGCAGATTTATGGGCGGGAGTGGCAGTGAGCAGTTCTTC
TRBV30	TRBD1	.	TRBJ1-2	CACFWTGRIYGYTF	TGTGCCTGTTTTTGGACAGGGAGGATCTATGGCTACACCTTC